The sequence of this T cell receptor (beta chain) was determined in a study of cytomegalovirus exposure and HLA in healthy donors. General study findings and limits: TCR sequences were mostly rare, though some public TCRs occurred in many donors. Presence/absence analyses assumed roughly uniform sequencing depth across donors, which may not hold. The authors listed 150 or so TCR beta chains as cytomegalovirus-associated.

13 Jbeta primers and 60 Vbeta primers were used for the PCR. TCRdb keeps only in-frame clones here, not all; method: immunoSEQ multiplex PCR. Here the sample spans roughly 100,000 clones, roughly 80% being singletons. On this clone itself: Its target is unknown.

V trimming: 0 bases; J trimming: 0 bases; junction bases outside the gene matches: 9. CDR3 length equals 19 residues. The germline gives CDR1 SQVTM, CDR2 ANQGSEA. V and J are TRBV29-1 and TRBJ2-6, with 9 bases fitting TRBD2. The specimen was PBMCs. The origin of this receptor is a male donor in good health and CMV-seropositive. CDR3 region: CSVEERRPSGTSGANVLTF. The DNA of the CDR3 is TGCAGCGTTGAAGAAAGGAGGCCTAGCGGGACCTCTGGGGCCAACGTCCTGACTTTC.